The clone carrying this T cell receptor beta chain was recorded at least ten times. Its antigen is unidentified. The source of the sample is a study of T cells in Graves' hyperthyroidism and ophthalmopathy. Points from the study as a whole: The model foresaw ophthalmopathy a median around 6 months prior to onset. Ophthalmopathy was distinguished from stable hyperthyroidism by 13 V-J signatures.

These patients, aged 18 to 65, had recently diagnosed hyperthyroidism lasting under 2 months. Diagnoses used clinical symptoms, serum thyroxine and TRAb, thyroid ultrasound and orbital computed tomography. TCR beta CDR3 region amplification was performed from RNA transcripts. A set of HTBI primers served as the primers for a first-round RT-PCR of the TCR CDR3. TCRdb independently ran MiXCR on the multiplex PCR reads; one entry per CDR3 protein. This sample has 250,000 to 300,000 distinct CDR3 sequences, with about 13% found just once. V gave up 7 bases and J gave up 3 bases; unmatched junction bases: 6. CDR3 length equals 14 residues. From germline, CDR1 is ENHRY and CDR2 SYGVKD.

This chain links TRBV10-3 with TRBJ2-7; 10 bases fit TRBD1. Sequenced input: blood. The TCR comes from a woman between 40 and 50 years old with Graves' hyperthyroidism. CDR3 DNA sequence: TGTGCCATCACTGCTGACAGGGGGCTCTACGAGCAGTACTTC. Translation gives CAITADRGLYEQYF.